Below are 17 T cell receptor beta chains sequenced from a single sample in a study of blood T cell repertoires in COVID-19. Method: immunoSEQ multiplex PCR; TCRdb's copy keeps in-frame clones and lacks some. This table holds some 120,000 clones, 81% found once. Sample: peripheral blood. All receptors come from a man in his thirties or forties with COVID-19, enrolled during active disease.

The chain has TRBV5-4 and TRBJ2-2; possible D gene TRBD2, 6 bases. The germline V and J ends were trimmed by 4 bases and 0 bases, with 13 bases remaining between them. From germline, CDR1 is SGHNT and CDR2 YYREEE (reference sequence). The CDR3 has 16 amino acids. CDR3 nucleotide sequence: TGTGCCAGCAGCGCCGGGGGAGGTCCGAACACCGGGGAGCTGTTTTTT. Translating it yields CASSAGGGPNTGELFF.

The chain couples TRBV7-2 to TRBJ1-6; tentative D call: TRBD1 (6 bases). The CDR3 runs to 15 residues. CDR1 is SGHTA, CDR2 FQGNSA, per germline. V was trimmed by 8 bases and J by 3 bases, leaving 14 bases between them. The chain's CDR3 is CASGRDNDYNSPLHF. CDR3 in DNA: TGTGCCAGCGGCCGGGACAATGACTATAATTCACCCCTCCACTTT.

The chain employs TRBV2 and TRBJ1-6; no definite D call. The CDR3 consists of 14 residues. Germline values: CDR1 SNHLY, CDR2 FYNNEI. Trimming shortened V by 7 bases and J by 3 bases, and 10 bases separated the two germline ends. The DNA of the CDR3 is TGTGCCAGCATTAGAGGAGGCTATAATTCACCCCTCCACTTT. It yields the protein CASIRGGYNSPLHF.

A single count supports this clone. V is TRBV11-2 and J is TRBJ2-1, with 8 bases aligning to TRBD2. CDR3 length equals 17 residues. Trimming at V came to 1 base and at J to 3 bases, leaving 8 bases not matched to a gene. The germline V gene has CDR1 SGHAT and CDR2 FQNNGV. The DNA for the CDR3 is TGTGCCAGCAGCTTAGGGGTCGGGGGGGAATACTACAATGAGCAGTTCTTC. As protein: CASSLGVGGEYYNEQFF. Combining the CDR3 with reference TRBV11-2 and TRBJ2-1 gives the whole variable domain EAGVAQSPRYKIIEKRQSVAFWCNPISGHATLYWYQQILGQGPKLLIQFQNNGVVDDSQLPKDRFSAERLKGVDSTLKIQPAKLEDSAVYLCASSLGVGGEYYNEQFFGPGTRLTVL.

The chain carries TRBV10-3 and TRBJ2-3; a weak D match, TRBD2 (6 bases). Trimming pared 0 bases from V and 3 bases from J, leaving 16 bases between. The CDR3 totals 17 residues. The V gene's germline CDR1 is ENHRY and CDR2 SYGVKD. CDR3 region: CAISESSRAGRTDTQYF. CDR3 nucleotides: TGTGCCATCAGTGAGTCGAGTAGGGCGGGACGGACAGATACGCAGTATTTT.

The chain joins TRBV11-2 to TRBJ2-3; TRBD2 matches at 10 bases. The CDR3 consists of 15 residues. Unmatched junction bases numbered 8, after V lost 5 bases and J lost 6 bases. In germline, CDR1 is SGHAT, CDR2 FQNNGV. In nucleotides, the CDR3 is TGTGCCAGCAGCCGTATTAGCGGGAGGTACGATACGCAGTATTTT. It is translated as CASSRISGRYDTQYF.

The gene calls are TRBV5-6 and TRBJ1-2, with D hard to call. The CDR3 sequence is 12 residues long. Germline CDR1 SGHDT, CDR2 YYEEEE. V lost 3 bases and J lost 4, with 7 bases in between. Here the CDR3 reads CASSSTGYGYTF. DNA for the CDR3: TGTGCCAGCAGCTCCACGGGCTATGGCTACACCTTC.

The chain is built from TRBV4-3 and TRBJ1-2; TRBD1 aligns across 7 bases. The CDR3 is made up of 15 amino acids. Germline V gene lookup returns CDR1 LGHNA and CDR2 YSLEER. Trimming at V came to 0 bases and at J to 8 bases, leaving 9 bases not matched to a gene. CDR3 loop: CASSQEFDRAGGYTF. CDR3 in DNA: TGCGCCAGCAGCCAAGAATTTGACAGGGCAGGCGGCTACACCTTC.

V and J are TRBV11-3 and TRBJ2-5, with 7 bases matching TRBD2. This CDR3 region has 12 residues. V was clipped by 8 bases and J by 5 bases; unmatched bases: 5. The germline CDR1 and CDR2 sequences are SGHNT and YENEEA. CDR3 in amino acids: CASGREQETQYF. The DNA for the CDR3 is TGTGCCAGCGGGAGGGAGCAGGAGACCCAGTACTTC.

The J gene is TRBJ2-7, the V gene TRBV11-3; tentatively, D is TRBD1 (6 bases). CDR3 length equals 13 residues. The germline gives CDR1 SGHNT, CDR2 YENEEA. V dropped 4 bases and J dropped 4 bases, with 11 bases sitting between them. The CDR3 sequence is CASSSGTQYEQYF. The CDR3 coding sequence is TGTGCCAGCAGCTCCGGGACACAGTACGAGCAGTACTTC.

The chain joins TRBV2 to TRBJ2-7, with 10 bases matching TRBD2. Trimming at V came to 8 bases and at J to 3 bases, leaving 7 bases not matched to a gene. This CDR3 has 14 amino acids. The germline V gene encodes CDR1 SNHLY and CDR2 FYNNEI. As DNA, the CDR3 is TGTGCCAGCCGATCTAGCGGGAGTGGCTACGAGCAGTACTTC. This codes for CASRSSGSGYEQYF.

The CDR3 protein is CASSYWGGTNGELFF. The CDR3, as DNA: TGTGCCAGCAGTTACTGGGGAGGAACAAACGGGGAGCTGTTTTTT. This rearrangement joins TRBV6-2 or TRBV6-3 to TRBJ2-2, with D perhaps matching TRBD2 (6 bases). The CDR3 length is 15 residues. Per germline, CDR1 MNHEY and CDR2 SVGEGT. V dropped 1 base and J dropped 7 bases, with 13 bases sitting between them.

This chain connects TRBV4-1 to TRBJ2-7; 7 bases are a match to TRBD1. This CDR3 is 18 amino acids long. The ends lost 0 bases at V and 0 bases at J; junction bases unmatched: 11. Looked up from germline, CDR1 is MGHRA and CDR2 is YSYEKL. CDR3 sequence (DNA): TGCGCCAGCAGCCAAGATGAAGTAGCCGACAGGGCCTCCTACGAGCAGTACTTC. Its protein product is CASSQDEVADRASYEQYF.

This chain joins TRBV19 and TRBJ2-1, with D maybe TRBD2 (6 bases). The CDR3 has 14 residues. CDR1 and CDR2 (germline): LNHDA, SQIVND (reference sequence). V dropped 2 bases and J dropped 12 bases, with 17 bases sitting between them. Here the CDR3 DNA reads TGTGCCAGTAGTATACGGGAGCTGCGTGGGAGGCAGTTCTTC. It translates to CASSIRELRGRQFF.

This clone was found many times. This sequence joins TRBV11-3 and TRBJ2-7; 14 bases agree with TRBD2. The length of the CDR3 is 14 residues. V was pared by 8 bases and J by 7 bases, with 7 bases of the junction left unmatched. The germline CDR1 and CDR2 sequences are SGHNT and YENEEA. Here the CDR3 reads CASSGLAGVQEQYF. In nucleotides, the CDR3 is TGTGCCAGCTCGGGACTAGCGGGAGTTCAAGAGCAGTACTTC.

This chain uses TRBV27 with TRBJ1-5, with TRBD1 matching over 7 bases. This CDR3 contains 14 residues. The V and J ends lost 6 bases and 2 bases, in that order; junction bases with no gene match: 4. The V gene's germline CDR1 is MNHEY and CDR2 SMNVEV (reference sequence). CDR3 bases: TGTGCCAGCAGAAGACAGGGCGGCAATCAGCCCCAGCATTTT. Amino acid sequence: CASRRQGGNQPQHF.

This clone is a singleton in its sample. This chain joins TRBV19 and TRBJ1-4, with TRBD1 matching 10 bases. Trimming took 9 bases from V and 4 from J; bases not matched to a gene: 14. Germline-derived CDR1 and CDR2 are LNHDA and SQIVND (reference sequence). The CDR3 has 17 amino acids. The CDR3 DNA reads TGTGCCAGCCAGACCGGGACAGGGGACGATGGTAATGAAAAACTGTTTTTT. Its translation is CASQTGTGDDGNEKLFF.